Listed here are 2 T cell receptor beta chains from one sample, sequenced in a study of response to subunit inactivated influenza vaccine. TCRdb ran MiXCR on the RT-PCR reads and lists one entry per CDR3 protein. Of 500,000 to 600,000 distinct CDR3 sequences in the sample, less than 8% were seen once. The sample here was PBMCs from blood, taken less than 25 months after vaccination. These receptors were obtained from a man aged 50 to 75 who received an inactivated influenza vaccine.

This clonotype was found a few times. CDR3 nucleotides: TGTGCCAGCAGAACCAGGGGGCATTTTGGAGGCTACACCTTC. This codes for CASRTRGHFGGYTF. The chain uses TRBV6-1 and TRBJ1-2, with 8 nucleotides matching TRBD1. Germline-derived CDR1 and CDR2 are MNHNS and SASEGT. The V gene end was trimmed by 6 bases and the J gene end by 8 bases; junction bases not matched to a gene: 11. There are 14 residues in the CDR3.

This clonotype was detected only a few times. The CDR3 sequence: CASSLEGGFTDTQYF. The CDR3 nucleotides are TGCGCCAGCAGCTTGGAAGGGGGTTTTACAGATACGCAGTATTTT. This chain links TRBV5-1 with TRBJ2-3, with D perhaps matching TRBD1 (6 bases). The CDR3 has 15 amino acids. Trimming took 0 bases from V and 3 from J, leaving 11 bases between them. Germline values: CDR1 SGHRS, CDR2 YFSETQ.